This T cell receptor (beta chain) stems from a study of CD8+ T cells in alopecia areata. Broader study findings: Elevated clonality characterized lesional scalp relative to normal scalp, particularly in alopecia totalis/universalis. When scalp samples are sequenced, resident alphabeta T cells of normal skin are also captured. Researchers reported that TCR sharing among patients proved less clear than in mice, possibly HLA-linked.

This clone was observed a handful of times. As yet, its antigen is unknown. Once RNA had been extracted, it was reverse transcribed into cDNA to act as the sequencing template. Libraries were prepared by immunoSEQ multiplex PCR; TCRdb keeps only in-frame clonotypes and omits some of them. The sample contains 120,000 or so clones, about 50% of which appear only once. Losses at the gene ends were 7 bases for V and 7 bases for J; bases not matched to a gene: 13. Germline V gene sequence: CDR1 SQVTM, CDR2 ANQGSEA. CDR3 length: 15 residues. Alopecia areata patients had lesional scalp punch biopsies and peripheral blood taken from them.

The sequence was collected from a human donor with alopecia areata. The sequenced sample was NKG2D-low CD8+ T cells sorted from blood. This chain connects TRBV29-1 to TRBJ2-1; 10 bases align to TRBD2. The CDR3, as DNA: TGCAGCGCACAAGAAGGAGCGGGAGGGCAAAATGAGCAGTTCTTC. This encodes CSAQEGAGGQNEQFF.